The clone carrying this T cell receptor (beta chain) was seen only once. Its target is unknown. This sample's treatment: 19 received Ad26.COV2.S at low or high dose, single or two shots; a few received placebo; per-sample allocation not given. Following the first vaccine or placebo injection, samples were taken on day 63. Participants' vaccine, an Ad26 vector, delivered Wuhan-strain SARS-CoV-2 spike. This sample was taken from a study of Ad26.COV2.S vaccination and SARS-CoV-2 variants. Overall study findings and caveats: Compared with placebo recipients, vaccine recipients had higher spike-specific TCR breadth.

Method: immunoSEQ multiplex PCR; TCRdb's copy keeps in-frame clones and lacks some. The sample lists about 450,000 clones; 89% were seen once. In germline, CDR1 is SGHRS, CDR2 YFSETQ. The length of the CDR3 is 15 residues. With V trimmed by 4 bases and J by 4 bases, 7 bases remained unmatched. The sample consisted of peripheral blood, taken in a trial of Ad26.COV2.S vaccine versus placebo. This receptor was obtained from a person between 18 and 59 years old who received the Ad26.COV2.S COVID-19 vaccine or a placebo. The V gene is TRBV5-1, the J gene TRBJ2-5, with 10 bases that match TRBD1. CDR3 residues: CASSGTGVLGETQYF. The CDR3 DNA reads TGCGCCAGCAGCGGGACAGGGGTGCTAGGAGAGACCCAGTACTTC.